The text below deals with one T cell receptor (beta chain). In the authors' methods: Amplified reference gene primers provided the basis for estimating nucleated cell counts. Some clones are missing from TCRdb's copy, which holds only in-frame ones; the method was immunoSEQ multiplex PCR. For V, J and clone size, that table is used; D and trimming come from the DNA. The repertoire has about 130,000 clones, more than 75% of them found once; the top ten carry about 5%. Germline CDR1 reads LNHDA; CDR2 reads SQIVND (reference sequence). There are 15 residues in the CDR3. J lost 2 bases, V lost 4 bases, and 3 bases had no gene match. The sample comes from a study of blood T cell repertoires in COVID-19. Turning to the study itself: From the United States, Italy and Spain came samples of acute and convalescent COVID-19. The cDNA or gDNA used as material had been derived from T cells, B-cell-depleted T cells, or PBMCs.

The TCR comes from a woman aged 70-85 years with COVID-19, enrolled during active disease. Sequences were obtained from peripheral blood. J is TRBJ1-5 and V is TRBV19, with 9 bases matching TRBD1. CDR3 bases: TGTGCCAGTAGTACTCGGACAGGGGGCAATCAGCCCCAGCATTTT. Translated: CASSTRTGGNQPQHF.